Below, 13 T cell receptor beta chains from the same sample are listed, as sequenced in a study of early T cells in non-severe SARS-CoV-2 infection. TCRdb re-called the 5' RACE reads with MiXCR, one entry per CDR3 protein. The top ten clones hold about 5.8% of a sample with 20,000 or so distinct CDR3 sequences, approximately 4.3% of them seen once. What was sequenced was whole blood. These receptors came from an adult who was a healthcare worker with PCR-confirmed SARS-CoV-2 infection or an uninfected control (not recorded which).

This clonotype was detected ten times or more. The genes are TRBV6-2 or TRBV6-3 and TRBJ1-2; unclear D gene. Germline V gene lookup returns CDR1 MNHEY and CDR2 SVGEGT. Trimming pared 6 bases from V and 2 bases from J, leaving 13 bases between. The CDR3 extends over 14 amino acids. The CDR3 region has the DNA TGTGCCAGCAGAACACGACTAGGAAACTATGGCTACACCTTC. This sequence encodes CASRTRLGNYGYTF.

J is TRBJ1-1 and V is TRBV5-5; possibly TRBD1 for D (6 bases). This CDR3 has 13 amino acids. Germline CDR1 reads SGHKS; CDR2 reads YYEKEE (reference sequence). Trimming shortened V by 5 bases and J by 1 base, and 9 bases separated the two germline ends. In DNA form, the CDR3 reads TGTGCCAGCAGATTGACAGGGAACACTGAAGCTTTCTTT. It yields the protein CASRLTGNTEAFF.

There are a few counts of this clonotype. The V gene is TRBV11-2, the J gene TRBJ2-1; a weak D match, TRBD2 (5 bases). V was cut by 7 bases and J by 0 bases, with 16 bases left in between. The CDR3 is 16 amino acids. Germline CDR1 SGHAT, CDR2 FQNNGV. In nucleotides, the CDR3 is TGTGCCAGCACCCGAGAGGGCTCCGCCTCCTACAATGAGCAGTTCTTC. It is translated as CASTREGSASYNEQFF.

This clonotype showed up many times. This chain joins TRBV7-8 and TRBJ1-6; no firm D call. Germline V CDR1 and CDR2: SGHVS, FQNEAQ. Trimming took off 6 bases at V and 5 bases at J, with 11 bases between the two ends. The CDR3 spans 14 residues. Written as DNA, the CDR3 is TGTGCCAGCAGTAAGCTTGGCAATAATTCACCCCTCCACTTT. This translates into CASSKLGNNSPLHF.

This clonotype has a count of ten or more. The rearrangement uses TRBV5-4 and TRBJ1-2; 9 nucleotides match TRBD1. The CDR3 covers 16 residues. Germline CDR1 SGHNT, CDR2 YYREEE (reference sequence). The V and J ends lost 3 bases and 3 bases, in that order; junction bases with no gene match: 9. The CDR3 loop reads CASSWGSGQGHYGYTF. DNA of the CDR3: TGTGCCAGCAGCTGGGGATCGGGACAGGGCCACTATGGCTACACCTTC.

This clonotype has only a few counts. The gene calls are TRBV7-2 and TRBJ2-2, with TRBD2 as a possible D gene (6 bases). This CDR3 has 15 amino acids. The germline CDR1 and CDR2 sequences are SGHTA and FQGNSA. The V end was cut by 5 bases, the J end by 5 bases, with 15 bases between. CDR3 in DNA: TGTGCCAGCAGCACGTCCGCTGGGGGGACCGGGGAGCTGTTTTTT. Translating it yields CASSTSAGGTGELFF.

This clonotype was found many times. This chain joins TRBV29-1 and TRBJ2-2; D perhaps matches TRBD2 (5 bases). The CDR3 has 13 residues. Germline V lookup: CDR1 SQVTM, CDR2 ANQGSEA. V shed 4 bases and J shed 6 bases, with 12 bases lying between them. For the CDR3, the DNA is TGCAGCGTTGCACGAGGGAGTGCCGGGGAGCTGTTTTTT. Translated, it gives CSVARGSAGELFF.

This clonotype was detected ten times or more. The chain recombines TRBV7-9 with TRBJ1-2; D remains unclear. CDR1 SEHNR and CDR2 FQNEAQ come from the germline V gene (reference sequence). The CDR3 consists of 14 residues. V shed 7 bases and J shed 6 bases, with 18 bases lying between them. Here the CDR3 reads CASTLGPQRDGYTF. The CDR3 coding sequence is TGTGCCAGCACCCTGGGCCCGCAGAGGGATGGCTACACCTTC.

This clonotype was seen ten or more times. The chain carries TRBV19 and TRBJ2-7, with 7 positions matching TRBD2. The J segment lost 3 bases and the V segment lost 3 bases, leaving 5 bases of the junction unmatched. There are 14 residues in the CDR3. Germline V gives CDR1 LNHDA, CDR2 SQIVND (reference sequence). CDR3 sequence (DNA): TGTGCCAGTAGTATGGCTAGCGGCCTCTACGAGCAGTACTTC. This sequence encodes CASSMASGLYEQYF.

This clonotype was recorded a few times. This rearrangement joins TRBV19 to TRBJ2-1; D gene ambiguous. The V gene's germline CDR1 is LNHDA and CDR2 SQIVND (reference sequence). V was shortened by 5 bases and J by 8 bases, with 10 bases between the two germline ends. The CDR3 contains 12 residues. In nucleotides, the CDR3 is TGTGCCAGTAGTGAACGTGGGTATGAGCAGTTCTTC. Its protein product is CASSERGYEQFF. Full variable domain (rest looked up from reference TRBV19 and TRBJ2-1): DGGITQSPKYLFRKEGQNVTLSCEQNLNHDAMYWYRQDPGQGLRLIYYSQIVNDFQKGDIAEGYSVSREKKESFPLTVTSAQKNPTAFYLCASSERGYEQFFGPGTRLTVL.

By share of the sample, this clonotype is medium-sized. The chain has TRBV5-5 and TRBJ2-7; 9 bases map to TRBD1. Germline CDR1 is SGHKS and CDR2 is YYEKEE (reference sequence). Unmatched junction bases numbered 8, after V lost 4 bases and J lost 0 bases. This CDR3 comprises 16 residues. The CDR3 is CASSKTGTGSSYEQYF. CDR3 DNA: TGTGCCAGCAGCAAAACCGGGACAGGGAGCTCCTACGAGCAGTACTTC.

Details on this clonotype: At one end the junction does not follow the germline gene, possibly because of a read error. The chain is built from TRBV2 and TRBJ1-5; 8 nucleotides align to TRBD1. Per the germline V gene, CDR1 is SNHLY and CDR2 is FYNNEI. This CDR3 contains 14 residues. The CDR3 sequence is CASSETGTGQPQHF. Here the CDR3 DNA reads TGTGCCAGCAGTGAAACAGGGACAGGTCAGCCCCAACATTTT.

This clonotype was recorded many times. The chain is built from TRBV5-4 and TRBJ1-1; tentative D call: TRBD1 (5 bases). Germline V gene sequence: CDR1 SGHNT, CDR2 YYREEE (reference sequence). The CDR3 consists of 13 residues. Trimming pared 6 bases from V and 4 bases from J, leaving 13 bases between. CDR3 in amino acids: CASTNRGVTEAFF. Written as DNA, the CDR3 is TGTGCCAGCACAAATAGGGGAGTCACTGAAGCTTTCTTT. The full variable domain, its missing parts supplied by reference TRBV5-4 and TRBJ1-1, is ETGVTQSPTHLIKTRGQQVTLRCSSQSGHNTVSWYQQALGQGPQFIFQYYREEENGRGNFPPRFSGLQFPNYSSELNVNALELDDSALYLCASTNRGVTEAFFGQGTRLTVV.